What follows are 10 T cell receptor beta chains derived from one specimen sequenced in a study of blood T cell repertoires in COVID-19. Data came from immunoSEQ multiplex PCR; TCRdb stores just in-frame clones and leaves some out. The sample contains fewer than 150,000 clones, roughly 87% of which appear only once. Material: peripheral blood. The receptors originated from a human donor in a cohort sampled during active COVID-19.

CDR3 in DNA: TGTGCCAGCAGCTTGGTGGGACAGACTAATTCACCCCTCCACTTT. It encodes CASSLVGQTNSPLHF. This chain joins TRBV5-6 and TRBJ1-6; 7 positions match TRBD1. This CDR3 spans 15 amino acids. CDR1 SGHDT and CDR2 YYEEEE come from the germline V gene. V trimming: 0 bases; J trimming: 6 bases; junction bases outside the gene matches: 3.

J is TRBJ1-2 and V is TRBV3-1 (or the pseudogene TRBV3-2); TRBD1 agrees at 7 bases. The CDR3 has 13 amino acids. Germline V gene sequence: CDR1 LGHDT, CDR2 YNNKEL (reference sequence). The trim removed 5 bases at V and 6 bases at J, leaving 6 bases unmatched. CDR3 region: CASSYRGLDGYTF. In DNA form, the CDR3 reads TGTGCCAGCAGCTACAGGGGCCTGGATGGCTACACCTTC.

V gene TRBV11-2 combines with J gene TRBJ1-1, with TRBD1 as a possible D gene (5 bases). Between the trimmed V and J ends, which lost 0 bases and 1 base, there was a span of 9 bases. CDR3 length: 15 amino acids. Germline V gene sequence: CDR1 SGHAT, CDR2 FQNNGV. CDR3 region: CASSLEWQGNTEAFF. The CDR3 DNA reads as TGTGCCAGCAGCTTAGAATGGCAGGGGAACACTGAAGCTTTCTTT. Drawing the rest from reference TRBV11-2 and TRBJ1-1, the complete variable domain is EAGVAQSPRYKIIEKRQSVAFWCNPISGHATLYWYQQILGQGPKLLIQFQNNGVVDDSQLPKDRFSAERLKGVDSTLKIQPAKLEDSAVYLCASSLEWQGNTEAFFGQGTRLTVV.

The chain uses TRBV19 and TRBJ1-3; unclear D gene. CDR1 and CDR2 (germline): LNHDA, SQIVND (reference sequence). With 11 bases removed from V and 3 bases from J, the gap between germline ends came to 23 bases. This CDR3 has 16 amino acids. The CDR3 region is CAAGGASIPRGNTIYF. The CDR3 nucleotides read TGTGCCGCAGGAGGAGCCTCAATCCCGCGTGGAAACACCATATATTTT.

This chain links TRBV9 with TRBJ1-3; tentatively, D is TRBD1 (5 bases). The CDR3 consists of 12 residues. V lost 3 bases and J 9 bases, leaving 10 bases between the germline ends. The V gene's germline CDR1 is SGDLS and CDR2 YYNGEE. CDR3 DNA sequence: TGTGCCAGCAGCGCTTCGGGGGGCACCATATATTTT. It codes for CASSASGGTIYF.

This clone occurred once. The rearrangement uses TRBV19 and TRBJ1-5, with 9 bases lining up with TRBD1. The junction had 5 bases not matched to a gene; V was cut back by 7 bases and J by 1 base. The CDR3 covers 15 residues. Germline V gives CDR1 LNHDA, CDR2 SQIVND (reference sequence). This chain's CDR3 is CASMDRGSSNQPQHF. CDR3 sequence (DNA): TGTGCCAGTATGGACAGGGGAAGCAGCAATCAGCCCCAGCATTTT.

The CDR3 spells CASSLADLSRPSSYEQYF. The CDR3 DNA reads TGCGCCAGCAGCTTGGCCGACTTATCCCGACCCTCCTCCTACGAGCAGTACTTC. The V gene is TRBV5-1, the J gene TRBJ2-7; D remains unclear. This CDR3 is 18 amino acids long. Per the germline V gene, CDR1 is SGHRS and CDR2 is YFSETQ. Between the trimmed V and J ends, which lost 0 bases and 0 bases, there was a span of 19 bases.

The chain combines TRBV14 with TRBJ1-6; no clear D gene. Germline CDR1 is SGHDN and CDR2 is FVKESK. There are 13 residues in the CDR3. With 0 bases removed from V and 9 bases from J, the gap between germline ends came to 6 bases. CDR3 nucleotide sequence: TGTGCCAGCAGCCAAGAGGCCTTTTCACCCCTCCACTTT. It codes for CASSQEAFSPLHF. Filled out from reference TRBV14 and TRBJ1-6, the complete variable domain reads EAGVTQFPSHSVIEKGQTVTLRCDPISGHDNLYWYRRVMGKEIKFLLHFVKESKQDESGMPNNRFLAERTGGTYSTLKVQPAELEDSGVYFCASSQEAFSPLHFGNGTRLTVT.

The rearrangement links TRBV27 to TRBJ2-6; tentative D call: TRBD2 (6 bases). Germline V lookup: CDR1 MNHEY, CDR2 SMNVEV (reference sequence). The CDR3 is 16 residues long. V lost 5 bases and J 3 bases, leaving 14 bases between the germline ends. In nucleotides, the CDR3 is TGTGCCAGCAGTATTTATACTAGCAGTGGGGCCAACGTCCTGACTTTC. The encoded protein is CASSIYTSSGANVLTF. The whole variable domain, filled in from reference TRBV27 and TRBJ2-6, reads EAQVTQNPRYLITVTGKKLTVTCSQNMNHEYMSWYRQDPGLGLRQIYYSMNVEVTDKGDVPEGYKVSRKEKRNFPLILESPSPNQTSLYFCASSIYTSSGANVLTFGAGSRLTVL.

This chain links TRBV7-9 with TRBJ2-2, with 14 bases aligning to TRBD2. The V and J ends lost 3 bases and 6 bases, in that order; junction bases with no gene match: 3. The CDR3 extends over 16 amino acids. The germline CDR1 and CDR2 sequences are SEHNR and FQNEAQ (reference sequence). The CDR3 nucleotides are TGTGCCAGCAGCTTGGGACTAGCGGGAGCGGCCGGGGAGCTGTTTTTT. Amino acids: CASSLGLAGAAGELFF. The whole variable domain, filled in from reference TRBV7-9 and TRBJ2-2, reads DTGVSQNPRHKITKRGQNVTFRCDPISEHNRLYWYRQTLGQGPEFLTYFQNEAQLEKSRLLSDRFSAERPKGSFSTLEIQRTEQGDSAMYLCASSLGLAGAAGELFFGEGSRLTVL.